What follows describes a single T cell receptor (beta chain). The target of this receptor is not known. No per-base quality is available; no much larger clone lies one base away. The sample's time point, from its label and the paper: cells obtained before transplantation from donor or recipient. CD3+CD4+ and CD3+CD8+ populations were FACS-sorted from unstimulated pre-transplant donor and recipient cells taken from spleen or lymph nodes. The source of the sample is a study of graft-versus-host responses after intestinal transplantation (dated by TCRdb to the early 2020s). A note on the overall study: The transplants that recipients got were multivisceral, liver-intestinal, or isolated intestinal. After intestinal transplantation, graft-versus-host and host-versus-graft alloreactive T cell clones were followed in the graft, circulation and bone marrow using bulk TCR-beta CDR3 sequencing. Rather than being sequenced by the commercial service, samples from a few later patients were sequenced in-house on an Illumina MiSeq and processed with MiXCR. The cohort enrolled about 23 intestinal transplant recipients, one of whom was a retransplant, and a few patients without pretransplant specimens were excluded. Donor T cell macrochimerism was defined as a peak of at least 4% donor T cells among recipient peripheral blood mononuclear cells. Anti-thymocyte globulin induction was given to all recipients, followed by maintenance tacrolimus and steroids for approximately three years. Alloreactive clones were identified by sequencing pre-transplant mixed lymphocyte reaction products and comparing these products with unstimulated pre-transplant donor and recipient T cells. Paper-wide results and their limitations: The relatively low number and heterogeneity of intestinal transplant patients limited the conclusions. GvH clones were found in recipient bone marrow, and some of the GvH clones appeared earlier in ileal mucosa or blood, which is consistent with an intestinal mucosal origin. In patients with donor T cell macrochimerism, the allografts had high GvH to HvG T cell clonal ratios. Early after transplant, peak levels of circulating GvH clones were associated with declines in HvG clones.

The library was prepared using the immunoSEQ multiplex PCR assay. For most patients, genomic DNA was isolated using the Qiagen DNeasy Blood and Tissue Kit and was shipped frozen to Adaptive Biotechnologies for TCR sequencing. For most patients, genomic DNA was subjected to high-throughput TCR-beta CDR3 sequencing by Adaptive Biotechnologies. Concerning the study's data processing: Adaptive's ImmunoSEQ software was the source of the TCR sequencing data for about 17 patients, while a few other patients were processed with MiXCR and VDJtools. To correct CD4 versus CD8 sorting errors, any sequence found in both subsets at a frequency ratio below 5:1 was removed. CDR3 nucleotide sequences shared between donor and recipient were removed because their origin could not be assigned. Alloreactive clones required at least 2-fold expansion over unstimulated cells and minimum CFSE-low frequency of 0.002% (template counts) or 0.001% (read counts). A clone was considered mappable if detected in the sequenced pre-transplant spleen, lymph node, or MLR CFSE-low populations of the donor or recipient. Cumulative frequency of alloreactive clones was calculated as a percentage of all sequences weighted by copy number. TCRdb carries this immuneACCESS record with in-frame sequences only. Its versions omit some clonotypes, under half of them owing to an unresolved V gene in the studies checked, with the rest unexplained. V and J calls and clone size follow that table, whereas D and trimming were derived from the DNA. Present in this sample are 90,000 to 150,000 clones, approximately 92% of which were seen just once. Together, the top ten hold approximately 0.11% of the sample.

Inclusive of the bounding cysteine and phenylalanine, the CDR3 is 16 residues long. Kept here is only the CDR3 DNA, which spans 48 bases and is read in frame from base 1. For this chain, trimming is 0 bases at the V end and 5 bases at the J end, and the number of junction bases without a gene match is 5. Taken from the germline V gene, the CDR1 and CDR2 loops are MNHEY and SVGAGI. The source of this sequence is a human donor who received an intestinal transplant. The V and J segments used are TRBV6-5 and TRBJ1-5, with 9 bases in between that match TRBD1. Source: unstimulated CD4+ T cells sorted from spleen or lymph node cells, taken before intestinal transplant. Here the CDR3 is given as CASSYSWTGAHQPQHF. The nucleotide sequence is TGTGCCAGCAGTTACTCGTGGACAGGGGCCCATCAGCCCCAGCATTTT.